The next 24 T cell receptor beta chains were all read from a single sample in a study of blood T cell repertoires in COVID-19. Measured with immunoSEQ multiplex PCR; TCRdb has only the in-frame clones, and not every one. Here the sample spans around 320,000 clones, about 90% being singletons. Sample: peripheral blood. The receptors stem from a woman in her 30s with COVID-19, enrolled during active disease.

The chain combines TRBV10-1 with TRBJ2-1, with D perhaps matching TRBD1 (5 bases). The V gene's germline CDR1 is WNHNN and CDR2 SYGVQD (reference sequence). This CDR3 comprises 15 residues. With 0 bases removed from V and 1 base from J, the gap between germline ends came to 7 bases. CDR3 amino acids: CASSESTGSYNEQFF. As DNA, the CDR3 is TGCGCCAGCAGTGAGTCTACAGGATCCTACAATGAGCAGTTCTTC.

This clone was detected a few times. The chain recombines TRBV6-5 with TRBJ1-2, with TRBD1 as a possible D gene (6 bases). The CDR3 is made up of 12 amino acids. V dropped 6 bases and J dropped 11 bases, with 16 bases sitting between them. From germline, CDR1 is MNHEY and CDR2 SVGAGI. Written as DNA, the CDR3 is TGTGCCAGCAGCCCCGGGGGCGGGAGGTACACCTTC. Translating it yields CASSPGGGRYTF.

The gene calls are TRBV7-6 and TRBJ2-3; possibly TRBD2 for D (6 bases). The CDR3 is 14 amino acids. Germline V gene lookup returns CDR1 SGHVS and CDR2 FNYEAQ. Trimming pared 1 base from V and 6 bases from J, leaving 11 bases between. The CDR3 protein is CASSLGGGVDTQYF. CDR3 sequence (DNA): TGTGCCAGCAGCTTAGGCGGAGGGGTGGATACGCAGTATTTT.

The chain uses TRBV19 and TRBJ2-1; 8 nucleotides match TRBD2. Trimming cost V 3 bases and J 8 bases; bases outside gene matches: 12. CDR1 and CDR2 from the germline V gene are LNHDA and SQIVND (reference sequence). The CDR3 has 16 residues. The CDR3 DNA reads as TGTGCCAGTAGTATTGGCGGGGGGCGGTGGGGCGATGAGCAGTTCTTC. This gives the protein CASSIGGGRWGDEQFF. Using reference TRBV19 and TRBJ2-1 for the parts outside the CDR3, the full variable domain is DGGITQSPKYLFRKEGQNVTLSCEQNLNHDAMYWYRQDPGQGLRLIYYSQIVNDFQKGDIAEGYSVSREKKESFPLTVTSAQKNPTAFYLCASSIGGGRWGDEQFFGPGTRLTVL.

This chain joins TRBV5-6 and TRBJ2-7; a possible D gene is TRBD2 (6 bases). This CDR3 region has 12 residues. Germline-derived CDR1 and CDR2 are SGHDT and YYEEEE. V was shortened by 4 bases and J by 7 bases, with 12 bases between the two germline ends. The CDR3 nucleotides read TGTGCCAGCAGCCGGGAGAGTGGGGAGCAGTACTTC. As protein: CASSRESGEQYF.

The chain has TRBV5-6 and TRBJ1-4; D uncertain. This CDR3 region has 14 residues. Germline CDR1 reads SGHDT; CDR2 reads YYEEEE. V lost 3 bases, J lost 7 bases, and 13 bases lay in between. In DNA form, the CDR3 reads TGTGCCAGCAGCTACAAGTTCGGGAGTGAAAAACTGTTTTTT. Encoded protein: CASSYKFGSEKLFF.

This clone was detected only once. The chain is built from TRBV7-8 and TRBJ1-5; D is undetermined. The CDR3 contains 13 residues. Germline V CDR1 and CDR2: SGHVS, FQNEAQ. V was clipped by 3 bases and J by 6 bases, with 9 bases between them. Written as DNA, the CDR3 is TGTGCCAGCAGCTTGGGCAACTCTCAGCCCCAGCATTTT. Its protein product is CASSLGNSQPQHF.

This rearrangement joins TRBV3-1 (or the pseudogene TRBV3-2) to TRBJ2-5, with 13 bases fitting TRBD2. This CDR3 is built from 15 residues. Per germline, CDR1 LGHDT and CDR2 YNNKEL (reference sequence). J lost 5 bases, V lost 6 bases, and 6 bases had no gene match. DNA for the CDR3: TGTGCCAGCAGTCGGACTAGCGGGGGCTGGGAGACCCAGTACTTC. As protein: CASSRTSGGWETQYF.

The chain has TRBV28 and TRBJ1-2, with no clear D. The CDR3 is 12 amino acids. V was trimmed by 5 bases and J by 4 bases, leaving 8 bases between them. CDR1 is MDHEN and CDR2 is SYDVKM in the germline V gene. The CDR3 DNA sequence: TGTGCCAGCAGTGCGGAGGTCTATGGCTACACCTTC. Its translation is CASSAEVYGYTF.

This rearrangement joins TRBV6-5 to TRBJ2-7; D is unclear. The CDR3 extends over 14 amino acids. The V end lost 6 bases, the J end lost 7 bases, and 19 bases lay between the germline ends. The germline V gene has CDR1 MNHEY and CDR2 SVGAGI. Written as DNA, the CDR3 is TGTGCCAGCAGCCGCCCAGGCCAGGTTCTAGAGCAGTACTTC. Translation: CASSRPGQVLEQYF.

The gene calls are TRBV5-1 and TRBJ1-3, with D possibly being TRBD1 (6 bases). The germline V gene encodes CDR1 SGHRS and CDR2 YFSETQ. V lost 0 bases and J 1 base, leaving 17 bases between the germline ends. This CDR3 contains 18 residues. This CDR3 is CASSLVPGAGLSGNTIYF. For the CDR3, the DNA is TGCGCCAGCAGCTTGGTTCCAGGGGCAGGCTTGTCTGGAAACACCATATATTTT.

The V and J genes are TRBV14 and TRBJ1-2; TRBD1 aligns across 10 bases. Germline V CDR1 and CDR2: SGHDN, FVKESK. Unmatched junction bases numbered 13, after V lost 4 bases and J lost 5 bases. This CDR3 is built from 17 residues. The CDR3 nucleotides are TGTGCCAGCAGCCGCAAATCAACCGGGACAGGGGAATATGGCTACACCTTC. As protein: CASSRKSTGTGEYGYTF.

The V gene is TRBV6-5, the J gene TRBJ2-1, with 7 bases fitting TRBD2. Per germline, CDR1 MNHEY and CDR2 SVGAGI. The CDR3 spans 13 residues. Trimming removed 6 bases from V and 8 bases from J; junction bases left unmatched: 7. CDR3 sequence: CASRRLALDEQFF. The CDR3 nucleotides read TGTGCCAGCAGGCGACTAGCCCTGGATGAGCAGTTCTTC.

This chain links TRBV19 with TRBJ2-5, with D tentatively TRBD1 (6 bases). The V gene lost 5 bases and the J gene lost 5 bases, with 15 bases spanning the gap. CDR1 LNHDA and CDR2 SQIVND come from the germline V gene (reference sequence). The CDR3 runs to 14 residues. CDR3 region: CASSWTARSETQYF. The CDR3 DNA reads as TGTGCCAGTAGTTGGACAGCCAGGTCGGAGACCCAGTACTTC. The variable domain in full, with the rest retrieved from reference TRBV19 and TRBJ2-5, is DGGITQSPKYLFRKEGQNVTLSCEQNLNHDAMYWYRQDPGQGLRLIYYSQIVNDFQKGDIAEGYSVSREKKESFPLTVTSAQKNPTAFYLCASSWTARSETQYFGPGTRLLVL.

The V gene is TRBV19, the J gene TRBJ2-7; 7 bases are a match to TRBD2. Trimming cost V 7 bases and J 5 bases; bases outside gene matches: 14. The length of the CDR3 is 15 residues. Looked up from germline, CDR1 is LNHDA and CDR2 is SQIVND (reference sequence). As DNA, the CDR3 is TGTGCCAGTACCCCGCGCGGGGGAACCCCCCACGAGCAGTACTTC. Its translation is CASTPRGGTPHEQYF.

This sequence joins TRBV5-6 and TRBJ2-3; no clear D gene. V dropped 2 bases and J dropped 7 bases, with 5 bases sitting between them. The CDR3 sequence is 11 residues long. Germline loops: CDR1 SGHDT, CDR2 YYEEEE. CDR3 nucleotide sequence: TGTGCCAGCAGCTTTATTAATACGCAGTATTTT. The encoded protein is CASSFINTQYF.

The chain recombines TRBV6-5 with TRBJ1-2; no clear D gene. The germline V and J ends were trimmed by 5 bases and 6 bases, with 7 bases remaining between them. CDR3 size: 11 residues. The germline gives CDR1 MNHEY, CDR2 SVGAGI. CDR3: CASSITDGYTF. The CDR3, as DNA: TGTGCCAGCAGTATTACAGATGGCTACACCTTC.

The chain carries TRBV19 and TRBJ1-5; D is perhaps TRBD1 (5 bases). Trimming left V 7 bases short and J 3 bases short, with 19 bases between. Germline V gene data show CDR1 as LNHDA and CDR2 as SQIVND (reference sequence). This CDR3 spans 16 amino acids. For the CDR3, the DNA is TGTGCCAGTAACCCCGGGAGCGGGGGATTCAATCAGCCCCAGCATTTT. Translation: CASNPGSGGFNQPQHF.

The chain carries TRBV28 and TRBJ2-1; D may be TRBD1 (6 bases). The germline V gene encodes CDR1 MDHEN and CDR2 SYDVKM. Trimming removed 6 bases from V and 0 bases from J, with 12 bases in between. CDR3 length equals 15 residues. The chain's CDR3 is CASSQQGSSYNEQFF. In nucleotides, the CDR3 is TGTGCCAGCAGCCAACAGGGAAGCTCCTACAATGAGCAGTTCTTC.

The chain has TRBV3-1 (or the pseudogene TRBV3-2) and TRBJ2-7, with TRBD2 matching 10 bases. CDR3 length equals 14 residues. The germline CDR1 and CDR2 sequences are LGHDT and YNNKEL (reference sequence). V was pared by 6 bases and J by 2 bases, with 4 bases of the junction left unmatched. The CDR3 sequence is CASRPSGGTYEQYF. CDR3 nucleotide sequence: TGTGCCAGCAGGCCTAGCGGGGGAACCTACGAGCAGTACTTC.

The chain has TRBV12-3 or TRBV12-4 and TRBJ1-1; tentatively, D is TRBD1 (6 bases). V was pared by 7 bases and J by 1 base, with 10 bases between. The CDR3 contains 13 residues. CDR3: CASMTGANTEAFF. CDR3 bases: TGTGCCAGCATGACAGGAGCGAACACTGAAGCTTTCTTT.

CDR3 in amino acids: CASSPLAGRNTGELFF. As DNA, the CDR3 is TGCGCCAGCAGCCCGTTAGCGGGGCGAAACACCGGGGAGCTGTTTTTT. The chain combines TRBV5-1 with TRBJ2-2; TRBD2 matches at 8 bases. With V trimmed by 4 bases and J by 2 bases, 7 bases remained unmatched. CDR1 and CDR2 (germline): SGHRS, YFSETQ. CDR3 length equals 16 residues.

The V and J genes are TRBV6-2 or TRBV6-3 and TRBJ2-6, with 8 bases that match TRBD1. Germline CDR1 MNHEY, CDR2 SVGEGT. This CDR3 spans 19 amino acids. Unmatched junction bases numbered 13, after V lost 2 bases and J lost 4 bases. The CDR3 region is CASSYAGQEPLWGANVLTF. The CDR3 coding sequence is TGTGCCAGCAGTTACGCGGGACAGGAACCCCTATGGGGGGCCAACGTCCTGACTTTC.

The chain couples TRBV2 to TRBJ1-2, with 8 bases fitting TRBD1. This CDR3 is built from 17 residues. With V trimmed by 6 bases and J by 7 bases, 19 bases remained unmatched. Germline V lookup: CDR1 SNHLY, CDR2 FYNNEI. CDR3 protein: CASRPGQDDRMGAGYTF. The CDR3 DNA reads TGTGCCAGCAGACCGGGACAGGATGACAGGATGGGGGCTGGCTACACCTTC.